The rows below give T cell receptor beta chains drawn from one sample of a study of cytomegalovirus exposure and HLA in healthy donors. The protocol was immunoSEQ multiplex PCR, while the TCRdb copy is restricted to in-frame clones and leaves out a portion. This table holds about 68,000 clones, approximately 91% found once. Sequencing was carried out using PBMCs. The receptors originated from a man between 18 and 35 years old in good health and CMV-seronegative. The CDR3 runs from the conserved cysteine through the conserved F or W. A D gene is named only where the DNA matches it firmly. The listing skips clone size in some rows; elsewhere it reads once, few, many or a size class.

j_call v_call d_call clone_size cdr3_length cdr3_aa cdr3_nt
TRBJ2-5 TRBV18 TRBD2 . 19 CASSPGLEGLTSGRKTQYF TGTGCCAGCTCACCGGGCTTAGAGGGATTAACCAGCGGGAGGAAGACCCAGTACTTC
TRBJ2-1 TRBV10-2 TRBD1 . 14 CASRNRGPYNEQFF TGCGCCAGTAGGAACAGGGGGCCCTACAATGAGCAGTTCTTC
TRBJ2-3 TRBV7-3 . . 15 CASSLRGGGTDTQYF TGTGCCAGCAGCTTACGAGGCGGGGGCACAGATACGCAGTATTTT
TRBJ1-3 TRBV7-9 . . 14 CASSLSDAGDTIYF TGTGCCAGCAGCTTATCGGACGCAGGGGACACCATATATTTT
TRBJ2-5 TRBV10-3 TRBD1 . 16 CAISDQDRGRAETQYF TGTGCCATCAGTGATCAGGACAGGGGGCGAGCGGAGACCCAGTACTTC
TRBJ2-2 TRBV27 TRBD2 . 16 CASRLGWLAGTGELFF TGTGCCAGCAGGCTCGGTTGGCTAGCGGGCACCGGGGAGCTGTTTTTT
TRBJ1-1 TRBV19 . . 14 CASSMIGVGTEAFF TGTGCCAGTAGTATGATAGGGGTGGGCACTGAAGCTTTCTTT
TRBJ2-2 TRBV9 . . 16 CASSVGGSGNTGELFF TGTGCCAGCAGCGTAGGTGGTAGTGGGAACACCGGGGAGCTGTTTTTT
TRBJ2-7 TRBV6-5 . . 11 CASSWAGWQYF TGTGCCAGCAGTTGGGCAGGGTGGCAGTACTTC
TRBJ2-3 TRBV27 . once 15 CASRIDLQSTDTQYF TGTGCCAGCAGGATAGATCTTCAAAGCACAGATACGCAGTATTTT
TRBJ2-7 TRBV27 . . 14 CASSQNGERYEQYF TGTGCCAGCAGTCAGAACGGAGAAAGATACGAGCAGTACTTC
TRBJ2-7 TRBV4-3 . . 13 CASSQDLSYEQYF TGCGCCAGCAGCCAAGATCTGTCGTACGAGCAGTACTTC
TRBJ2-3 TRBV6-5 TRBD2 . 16 CASSYSSGRGPDTQYF TGTGCCAGCAGTTACTCGAGCGGGAGGGGCCCTGATACGCAGTATTTT
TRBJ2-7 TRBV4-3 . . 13 CASSQDPRDEQYF TGCGCCAGCAGCCAAGATCCGCGGGACGAGCAGTACTTC
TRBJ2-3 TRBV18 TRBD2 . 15 CASSPRGGASDTQYF TGTGCCAGCTCACCTCGGGGGGGAGCCTCAGATACGCAGTATTTT
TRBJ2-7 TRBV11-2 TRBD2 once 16 CASSLGRLAGPLEQYF TGTGCCAGCAGCTTAGGAAGGCTAGCGGGTCCTCTCGAGCAGTACTTC
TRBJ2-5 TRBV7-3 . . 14 CASSYTDRLETQYF TGTGCCAGCAGCTATACCGACAGGTTGGAGACCCAGTACTTC
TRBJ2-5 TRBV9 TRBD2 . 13 CASSVSGTETQYF TGTGCCAGCAGCGTAAGCGGGACAGAGACCCAGTACTTC
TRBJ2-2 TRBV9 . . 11 CASSVFPKLFF TGTGCCAGCAGCGTATTTCCAAAGCTGTTTTTT
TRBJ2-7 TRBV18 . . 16 CASSRTAAHVEDEQYF TGTGCCAGCTCACGCACAGCGGCCCACGTTGAGGACGAGCAGTACTTC
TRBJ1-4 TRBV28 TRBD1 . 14 CATLQGTSNEKLFF TGTGCCACCCTACAGGGGACCTCGAATGAAAAACTGTTTTTT
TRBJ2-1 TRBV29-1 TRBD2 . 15 CSVLPGLAGRDEQFF TGCAGCGTCCTACCGGGACTAGCGGGAAGGGATGAGCAGTTCTTC
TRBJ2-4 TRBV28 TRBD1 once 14 CASSQQGKINIQYF TGTGCCAGCAGCCAACAGGGGAAAATAAACATTCAGTACTTC
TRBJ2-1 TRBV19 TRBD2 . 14 CASRPSGLYNEQFF TGTGCCAGTAGGCCTAGCGGGTTGTACAATGAGCAGTTCTTC
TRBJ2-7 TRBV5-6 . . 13 CASSLASTYEQYF TGTGCCAGCAGCTTGGCCAGTACCTACGAGCAGTACTTC
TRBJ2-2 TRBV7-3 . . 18 CASSLTGSAGWPPGELFF TGTGCCAGCAGCTTAACCGGCTCGGCAGGGTGGCCTCCCGGGGAGCTGTTTTTT
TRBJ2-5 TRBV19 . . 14 CASSMRGGSETQYF TGTGCCAGTAGTATGAGGGGGGGGAGCGAGACCCAGTACTTC
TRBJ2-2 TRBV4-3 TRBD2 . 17 CASSQDHGRTNTGELFF TGCGCCAGCAGCCAAGATCACGGGAGGACGAACACCGGGGAGCTGTTTTTT
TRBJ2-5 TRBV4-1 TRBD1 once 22 CASSRPSDGNGQTGGPQETQYF TGCGCCAGCAGCCGGCCGTCGGATGGAAATGGGCAGACAGGGGGCCCTCAAGAGACCCAGTACTTC
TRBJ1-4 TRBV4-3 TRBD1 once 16 CASSQDWGTGGEKLFF TGCGCCAGCAGCCAAGATTGGGGGACAGGGGGCGAAAAACTGTTTTTT
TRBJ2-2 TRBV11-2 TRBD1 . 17 CASSWYRDRPSTGELFF TGTGCCAGCAGCTGGTACCGGGACAGGCCTTCCACCGGGGAGCTGTTTTTT
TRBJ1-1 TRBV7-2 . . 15 CASSSARGRNTEAFF TGTGCCAGCAGCTCGGCCCGAGGGAGGAACACTGAAGCTTTCTTT
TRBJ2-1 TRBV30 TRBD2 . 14 CACALAGMYGEQFF TGTGCCTGCGCCCTAGCGGGAATGTACGGTGAGCAGTTCTTC
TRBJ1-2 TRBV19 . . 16 CASSIDERPRGSGYTF TGTGCCAGTAGTATAGATGAACGACCTAGGGGCTCTGGCTACACCTTC
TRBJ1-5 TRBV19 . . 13 CASSYLLAQPQHF TGTGCCAGTAGCTACTTATTAGCTCAGCCCCAGCATTTT
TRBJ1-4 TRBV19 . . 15 CASSITGSTNEKLFF TGTGCCAGTAGTATAACAGGTTCAACTAATGAAAAACTGTTTTTT
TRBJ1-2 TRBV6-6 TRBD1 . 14 CASSYIPGGHGYTF TGTGCCAGCAGCTATATTCCAGGGGGTCATGGCTACACCTTC
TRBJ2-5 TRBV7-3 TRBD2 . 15 CTSSLAGGGGETQYF TGTACCAGCAGCTTAGCGGGAGGGGGGGGAGAGACCCAGTACTTC
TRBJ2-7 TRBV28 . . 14 CASSPLGHHYEQYF TGTGCCAGCAGTCCCCTGGGACACCACTACGAGCAGTACTTC
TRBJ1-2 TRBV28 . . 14 CASSLDGGDYGYTF TGTGCCAGCAGTCTCGACGGCGGGGACTATGGCTACACCTTC
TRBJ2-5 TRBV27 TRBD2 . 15 CASSSLAGDKETQYF TGTGCCAGCAGTTCGCTAGCGGGCGACAAAGAGACCCAGTACTTC
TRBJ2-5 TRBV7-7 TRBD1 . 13 CASSPQGKETQYF TGTGCTAGCAGCCCACAGGGGAAGGAGACCCAGTACTTC
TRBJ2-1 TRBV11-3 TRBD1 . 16 CASSITGTGGMNEQFF TGTGCCAGCAGCATTACCGGGACAGGGGGCATGAATGAGCAGTTCTTC
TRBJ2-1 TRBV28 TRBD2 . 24 CASSPGILGLAGGFQYGRGNEQFF TGTGCCAGCAGTCCAGGGATTCTGGGGCTAGCGGGAGGCTTCCAATACGGTAGGGGCAATGAGCAGTTCTTC